The clone carrying this TCR beta chain has only a few counts. Per germline, CDR1 SEHNR and CDR2 FQNEAQ (reference sequence). The V end lost 1 base, the J end lost 7 bases, and 14 bases lay between the germline ends. The CDR3 runs 15 residues. The data were obtained in a study of cytomegalovirus exposure and HLA in healthy donors. The PCR employed 60 Vbeta primers together with 13 Jbeta primers. Assay used: immunoSEQ multiplex PCR; TCRdb lists only in-frame clones, some missing. The sample carries roughly 100,000 clones, 60% to 70% recorded once. Sequences were obtained from PBMCs. This sequence originates from a woman between 45 and 65 years old in good health and CMV-seronegative. The chain carries TRBV7-9 and TRBJ2-1; perhaps TRBD2 as D (7 bases). Written as DNA, the CDR3 is TGTGCCAGCAGCTTAGGGGGGGCCGGGAGGAATGAGCAGTTCTTC. This translates into CASSLGGAGRNEQFF.